This paragraph reports one TCR beta chain. Two oligonucleotides, mixed equimolar, formed the beta constant-region primer covering TRBC1 and TRBC2. A single record per CDR3 protein comes from TCRdb applying MiXCR to the UMI-ligation and nested PCR reads. In the table there are about 21,000 distinct CDR3 sequences, more than 9.5% of which are singletons. The record originates from a study of naive and memory T cell subsets. The CDR3 length is 16 residues. V was pared by 6 bases and J by 0 bases, with 9 bases of the junction left unmatched. The specimen was central memory CD8+ T cells from blood. The sequence was obtained from a human donor in good health. J is TRBJ1-2 and V is TRBV12-3 or TRBV12-4; 8 positions match TRBD1. CDR3 sequence reads: CASRVTGESANYGYTF. CDR3 nucleotides: TGTGCCAGCAGGGTGACAGGGGAGTCGGCTAACTATGGCTACACCTTC.